The present T cell receptor (beta chain) was sequenced within a study of technical replicates of blood from four donors. In germline, CDR1 is MDHEN, CDR2 SYDVKM. This CDR3 region has 13 residues. V lost 2 bases, J lost 4 bases, and 8 bases lay in between. This clone was seen only once. Here immunoSEQ multiplex PCR was the method, and the copy in TCRdb shows in-frame clones only, minus some. The repertoire consists of tens of thousands of clones, with roughly 98% occurring once and the leading ten covering approximately 0.17%. The sequenced material came from T cells isolated from PBMCs. V gene TRBV28 combines with J gene TRBJ1-2, with D perhaps TRBD1 (5 bases). This TCR came from a human donor in good health. The chain's CDR3 is CASSLRGSYGYTF. CDR3 bases: TGTGCCAGCAGTTTAAGGGGATCCTATGGCTACACCTTC.